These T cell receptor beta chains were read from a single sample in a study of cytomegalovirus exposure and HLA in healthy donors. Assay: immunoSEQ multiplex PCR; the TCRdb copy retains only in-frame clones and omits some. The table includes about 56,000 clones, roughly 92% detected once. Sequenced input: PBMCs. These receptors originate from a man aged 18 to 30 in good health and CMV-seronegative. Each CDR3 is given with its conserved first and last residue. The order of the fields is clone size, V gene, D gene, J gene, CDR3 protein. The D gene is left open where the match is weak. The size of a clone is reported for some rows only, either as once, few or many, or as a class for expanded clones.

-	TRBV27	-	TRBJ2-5	CASSRTQGLETQYF
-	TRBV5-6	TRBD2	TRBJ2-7	CASSGGLAGTYEQYF
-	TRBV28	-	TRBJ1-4	CASSQRRVANEKLFF
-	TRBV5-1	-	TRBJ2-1	CASSNTSTRQFF
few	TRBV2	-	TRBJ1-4	CASSDLVGGLSTTNEKLFF
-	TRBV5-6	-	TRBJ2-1	CASSLAVSSYNEQFF
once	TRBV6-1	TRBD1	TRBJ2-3	CASRDRVLSQYF
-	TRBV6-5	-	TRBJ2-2	CASSYAGVPAGELFF
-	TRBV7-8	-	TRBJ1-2	CASGPPFYEGYTF
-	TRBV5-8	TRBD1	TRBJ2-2	CASSLLRGQTGELFF
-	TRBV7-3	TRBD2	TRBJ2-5	CASSLRGLAGETQYF
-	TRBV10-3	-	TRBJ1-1	CAISGPLLRGGVTEAFF
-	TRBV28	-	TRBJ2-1	CASSLVERAYNEQFF
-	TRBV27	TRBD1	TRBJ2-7	CASSPKPRTGRNEQYF
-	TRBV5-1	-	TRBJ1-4	CASRQGPTNEKLFF
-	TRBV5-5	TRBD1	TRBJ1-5	CASSDHRGENQPQHF
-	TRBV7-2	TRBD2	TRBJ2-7	CASSRRGGDTTYEQYF
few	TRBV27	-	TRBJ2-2	CASSPTGTGELFF
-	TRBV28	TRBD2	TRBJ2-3	CASSPLREEDTQYF
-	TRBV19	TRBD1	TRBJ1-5	CASMVGQGVKGNQPQHF
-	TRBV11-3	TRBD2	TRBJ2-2	CASSLDGRTSRGTGELFF
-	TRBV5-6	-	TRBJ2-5	CASSLAAGEETQYF
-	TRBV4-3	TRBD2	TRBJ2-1	CASSLRLATSYNEQFF
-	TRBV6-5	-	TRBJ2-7	CASSYSRTATYEQYF
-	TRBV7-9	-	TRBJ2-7	CASSLSPGPSYEQYF
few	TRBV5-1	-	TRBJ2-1	CASSLTNRSSYNEQFF
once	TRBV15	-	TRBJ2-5	CATSNRGPGETQYF
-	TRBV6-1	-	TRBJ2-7	CASGAAGYYEQYF
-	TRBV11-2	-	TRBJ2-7	CASSIPQGRYEQYF
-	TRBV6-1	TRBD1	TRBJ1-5	CASRGGTGRDQPQHF
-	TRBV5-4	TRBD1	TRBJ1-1	CASSPGQGGTEAFF
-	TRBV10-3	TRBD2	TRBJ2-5	CASVGRSEETQYF
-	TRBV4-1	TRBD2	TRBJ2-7	CASSQGPVGAGGAYEQYF
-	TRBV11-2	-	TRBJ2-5	CASTPSEWPGSETQYF
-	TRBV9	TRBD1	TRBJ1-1	CASSGTGTGSGNTEAFF
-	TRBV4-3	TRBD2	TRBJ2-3	CASSQDKAGGTTDTQYF
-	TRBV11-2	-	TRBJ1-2	CASSRRGGSSGYTF
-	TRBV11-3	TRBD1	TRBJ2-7	CASSEGTGGRNEQYF
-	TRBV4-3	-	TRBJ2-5	CASSQDSQGLLAQYF
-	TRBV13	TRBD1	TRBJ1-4	CASSFQIEEDRGGEKLFF